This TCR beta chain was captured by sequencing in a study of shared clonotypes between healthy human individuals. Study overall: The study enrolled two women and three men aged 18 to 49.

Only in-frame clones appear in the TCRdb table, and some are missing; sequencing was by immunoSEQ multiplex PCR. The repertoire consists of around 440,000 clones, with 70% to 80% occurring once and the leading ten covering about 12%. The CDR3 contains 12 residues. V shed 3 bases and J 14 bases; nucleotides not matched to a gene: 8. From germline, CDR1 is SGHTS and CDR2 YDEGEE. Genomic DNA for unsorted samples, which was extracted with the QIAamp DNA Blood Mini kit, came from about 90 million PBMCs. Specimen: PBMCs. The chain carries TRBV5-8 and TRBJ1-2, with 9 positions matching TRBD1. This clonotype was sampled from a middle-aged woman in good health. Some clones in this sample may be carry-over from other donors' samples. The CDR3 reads CASSWGQGGRTF. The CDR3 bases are TGTGCCAGCAGCTGGGGACAGGGTGGTAGGACCTTC.